These T cell receptor beta chains were read from a single sample in a study of T-cell reconstitution after alpha-beta-depleted transplantation in children. TCRdb independently ran MiXCR on the PCR reads; one entry per CDR3 protein. This sample carries 500,000 to 600,000 distinct CDR3 sequences, around 16% of them seen once, and the ten largest clones take approximately 3%. The sequenced sample was PBMCs from the stem cell graft donor, obtained from the stem cell graft. Source of these receptors: a human donor who donated a stem cell graft to a child with acute lymphoblastic leukemia. CDR3s include the opening cysteine and the closing phenylalanine or tryptophan. A D gene is named only where the DNA matches it firmly. Clone size, where shown, is once, few, many, or a class for clones that have expanded.

-,-,TRBV18,TRBJ1-5,CASSPQGPVDNQPQHF,TGTGCCAGCTCACCCCAGGGGCCCGTGGACAATCAGCCCCAGCATTTT
-,-,TRBV20-1,TRBJ2-7,CSARGLPRLGSSYEQYF,TGCAGTGCTCGCGGGCTCCCTCGATTGGGAAGCTCCTACGAGCAGTACTTC
TRBD2,-,TRBV29-1,TRBJ2-1,CSVEGGATSGSYNEQFF,TGCAGCGTTGAAGGGGGGGCTACTAGCGGATCCTACAATGAGCAGTTCTTC
-,few,TRBV7-6,TRBJ2-3,CASSLVDITDTQYF,TGTGCCAGCAGCTTAGTGGACATCACAGATACGCAGTATTTT
-,-,TRBV7-9,TRBJ2-3,CASSLSFHTDTQYF,TGTGCCAGCAGCTTATCCTTCCATACAGATACGCAGTATTTT
TRBD1,-,TRBV5-5,TRBJ2-7,CASSYGTVYEQYF,TGTGCCAGCAGCTATGGGACAGTTTACGAGCAGTACTTC
TRBD2,-,TRBV4-1,TRBJ2-7,CASSRGTTTYEQYF,TGCGCCAGCAGCCGAGGGACTACTACCTACGAGCAGTACTTC
-,-,TRBV2,TRBJ2-5,CASSDELGSETQYF,TGTGCCAGCAGTGATGAACTTGGGAGTGAGACCCAGTACTTC
TRBD1,few,TRBV27,TRBJ2-3,CASSSTGPSLDTQYF,TGTGCCAGCAGTTCGACAGGGCCTTCGCTGGATACGCAGTATTTT
-,few,TRBV14,TRBJ2-1,CASSQVSGFQFF,TGTGCCAGCAGCCAAGTGAGCGGGTTCCAGTTCTTC
TRBD1,-,TRBV27,TRBJ2-7,CASSHTGEEQYF,TGTGCCAGCAGCCACACAGGGGAAGAGCAGTACTTC
-,-,TRBV9,TRBJ2-7,CASSVEAGTYAYEQYF,TGTGCCAGCAGCGTAGAAGCCGGGACCTACGCCTACGAGCAGTACTTC